This is a list of T cell receptor beta chains from one sample in a study of blood T cell repertoires in COVID-19. Using immunoSEQ multiplex PCR, the repertoire was profiled, and TCRdb retains in-frame clones only, with some absent. The sample contains about 200,000 clones, 85% of which appear only once. The sequencing input was PBMCs or T cells enriched from blood (not recorded which). Source of these receptors: a man between 40 and 49 years old who had recovered from COVID-19. The CDR3 runs from the conserved cysteine through the conserved F or W. A D gene is named only where the DNA matches it firmly. Only part of the rows carry a size: once, few, many, or a class if the clone is expanded.

d_call,v_call,j_call,clone_size,cdr3_aa,cdr3_nt
NA,TRBV6-5,TRBJ1-1,NA,CASSSQQMNTEAFF,TGTGCCAGCTCCTCCCAACAGATGAACACTGAAGCTTTCTTT
TRBD1,TRBV14,TRBJ2-7,once,CASSHEEGQGSYEQYF,TGTGCCAGCAGCCACGAGGAAGGACAGGGTTCCTACGAGCAGTACTTC
NA,TRBV7-9,TRBJ2-3,NA,CASSQPKRVLVDTQYF,TGTGCCAGCAGCCAACCCAAGCGGGTGCTTGTGGATACGCAGTATTTT
NA,TRBV6-5,TRBJ2-1,NA,CASHFNNEQFF,TGTGCCAGCCACTTTAACAATGAGCAGTTCTTC
TRBD1,TRBV28,TRBJ1-5,NA,CASTMTGVGDQPQHF,TGTGCCAGCACCATGACAGGGGTTGGGGATCAGCCCCAGCATTTT
TRBD2,TRBV7-3,TRBJ2-1,NA,CASSFYLAGGVHNEQFF,TGTGCCAGCAGCTTTTACCTAGCGGGAGGGGTCCACAATGAGCAGTTCTTC
NA,TRBV4-2,TRBJ2-5,NA,CASSQDPQGGGQETQYF,TGTGCCAGCAGCCAAGATCCCCAGGGAGGAGGCCAAGAGACCCAGTACTTC
NA,TRBV2,TRBJ1-6,few,CAIRQQGSPLHF,TGTGCCATAAGACAGCAGGGTTCACCCCTCCACTTT
NA,TRBV18,TRBJ2-1,NA,CASSPSDTREQFF,TGTGCCAGCTCACCAAGCGATACACGGGAGCAGTTCTTC
TRBD2,TRBV5-4,TRBJ2-1,NA,CASSLDGTSGYNEQFF,TGTGCCAGCAGCTTGGACGGGACTAGCGGATACAATGAGCAGTTCTTC
NA,TRBV28,TRBJ1-5,NA,CASSPGRVGQPQHF,TGTGCCAGCAGCCCAGGGAGGGTAGGGCAGCCCCAGCATTTT
NA,TRBV11-3,TRBJ2-2,NA,CASSLGYRPSTGELFF,TGTGCCAGCAGCTTAGGATACAGGCCGAGCACCGGGGAGCTGTTTTTT
NA,TRBV5-1,TRBJ2-7,NA,CASSLGTGKYEQYF,TGCGCCAGCAGCTTGGGGACTGGGAAATACGAGCAGTACTTC
TRBD2,TRBV5-4,TRBJ2-7,NA,CAASWTGGEQYF,TGTGCGGCCAGCTGGACGGGGGGCGAGCAGTACTTC
TRBD1,TRBV14,TRBJ1-1,NA,CASSPGQVLMVNTEAFF,TGTGCCAGCAGCCCGGGACAGGTACTTATGGTGAACACTGAAGCTTTCTTT
NA,TRBV4-1,TRBJ1-2,NA,CASSQDAAYIGPGYTF,TGCGCCAGCAGCCAAGATGCCGCGTACATTGGGCCTGGCTACACCTTC
NA,TRBV19,TRBJ1-1,NA,CASTTPGFGTEAFF,TGTGCCAGTACCACCCCAGGGTTCGGCACTGAAGCTTTCTTT
TRBD2,TRBV4-2,TRBJ2-2,once,CASSPASGGNTGELFF,TGTGCCAGCAGCCCGGCTAGCGGGGGGAACACCGGGGAGCTGTTTTTT
TRBD1,TRBV5-1,TRBJ2-7,NA,CASSRTGGEQYF,TGCGCCAGCAGCCGTACAGGGGGCGAGCAGTACTTC
TRBD1,TRBV5-1,TRBJ1-2,NA,CASSRTGEWNYGYTF,TGCGCCAGCAGCCGGACAGGGGAATGGAACTATGGCTACACCTTC
TRBD2,TRBV7-2,TRBJ2-7,NA,CASSWGTSGTYEQYF,TGTGCCAGCAGCTGGGGGACTAGCGGGACTTACGAGCAGTACTTC
TRBD1,TRBV4-3,TRBJ1-3,NA,CASSQGQGNTIYF,TGCGCCAGCAGCCAGGGACAGGGAAACACCATATATTTT
NA,TRBV3-1/TRBV3-2,TRBJ1-3,NA,CASSPTGGYIYF,TGTGCCAGCAGCCCGACCGGGGGATACATATATTTT
TRBD2,TRBV15,TRBJ2-3,once,CATSTRTSGRFGDTQYF,TGTGCCACCAGCACCCGGACTAGCGGGAGGTTCGGGGATACGCAGTATTTT
TRBD1,TRBV5-4,TRBJ1-2,NA,CASSPDRGRYYTF,TGTGCCAGCAGCCCCGACAGGGGGCGATACTACACCTTC
NA,TRBV5-6,TRBJ2-3,NA,CASSRQGIKDTQYF,TGTGCCAGCAGCCGGCAGGGGATCAAAGATACGCAGTATTTT
TRBD2,TRBV13,TRBJ2-3,once,CASATSGTTDTQYF,TGTGCCAGCGCGACTAGCGGGACCACAGATACGCAGTATTTT
NA,TRBV7-9,TRBJ1-3,once,CASSLLGRDLEGNTIYF,TGTGCCAGCAGCTTATTGGGTCGGGACTTGGAAGGAAACACCATATATTTT
TRBD1,TRBV13,TRBJ1-1,NA,CASSSDRQNTEAFF,TGTGCCAGCAGCTCGGACAGGCAGAACACTGAAGCTTTCTTT
NA,TRBV7-9,TRBJ2-1,NA,CASSLKKSTSFYRNEQFF,TGTGCCAGCAGCCTAAAGAAATCAACTAGCTTCTATCGTAATGAGCAGTTCTTC
NA,TRBV15,TRBJ2-3,NA,CATSGRSVTDTQYF,TGTGCCACCAGCGGCCGCTCCGTCACAGATACGCAGTATTTT
NA,TRBV6-5,TRBJ1-6,NA,CASREDSNSPLHF,TGTGCCAGCAGAGAGGACAGTAATTCACCCCTCCACTTT
NA,TRBV21-1,TRBJ1-6,many,CASSKRVNSPLHF,TGTGCCAGCAGCAAACGGGTAAATTCACCCCTCCACTTT
NA,TRBV18,TRBJ1-2,NA,CASSPTSTGVDGYTF,TGTGCCAGCTCACCCACTAGCACCGGCGTAGATGGCTACACCTTC
NA,TRBV5-1,TRBJ2-1,NA,CASSLGQAIAYNYNEQFF,TGCGCCAGCAGCTTGGGACAGGCCATCGCGTACAACTACAATGAGCAGTTCTTC
TRBD1,TRBV27,TRBJ2-7,NA,CASSLSPSGTGTYEQYF,TGTGCCAGCAGTTTATCCCCGTCCGGGACAGGGACCTACGAGCAGTACTTC
TRBD2,TRBV7-3,TRBJ2-1,NA,CASSSAGTSGIHEQFF,TGTGCCAGCAGCTCAGCAGGGACTAGCGGGATCCATGAGCAGTTCTTC
TRBD1,TRBV18,TRBJ1-1,NA,CASSQGQGGNTEAFF,TGTGCCAGCTCACAGGGACAGGGTGGGAACACTGAAGCTTTCTTT
TRBD1,TRBV7-6,TRBJ1-1,NA,CASSLADREVFF,TGTGCCAGCAGCTTGGCGGACAGGGAGGTTTTCTTT
TRBD2,TRBV4-1,TRBJ2-5,NA,CASSQVGLAGGETQYF,TGCGCCAGCAGCCAAGTTGGACTAGCGGGAGGTGAGACCCAGTACTTC
TRBD1,TRBV15,TRBJ2-7,few,CATSRSPTGGYEQYF,TGTGCCACCAGCAGATCCCCGACAGGGGGGTACGAGCAGTACTTC
NA,TRBV9,TRBJ2-6,once,CASSVGEAGANVLTF,TGTGCCAGCAGCGTGGGGGAGGCTGGGGCCAACGTCCTGACTTTC
TRBD1,TRBV6-1,TRBJ1-2,NA,CASSETGQGYLNGYTF,TGTGCCAGCAGTGAAACCGGACAGGGCTATTTGAATGGCTACACCTTC
TRBD2,TRBV5-1,TRBJ2-3,NA,CASSLAGRLAGVSDTQYF,TGCGCCAGCAGCTTGGCCGGTCGACTAGCGGGAGTTTCAGATACGCAGTATTTT
TRBD1,TRBV24-1,TRBJ2-7,NA,CATSDPGTGGGEQYF,TGTGCCACCAGTGACCCCGGGACAGGGGGCGGCGAGCAGTACTTC
NA,TRBV30,TRBJ1-6,NA,CAWRWPNSPLHF,TGTGCCTGGAGGTGGCCTAATTCACCCCTCCACTTT
TRBD1,TRBV3-1/TRBV3-2,TRBJ1-4,NA,CASSHTGTGSEKLFF,TGTGCCAGCAGCCACACCGGGACAGGGTCTGAAAAACTGTTTTTT
TRBD2,TRBV7-3,TRBJ2-1,NA,CASSPNPGLAYNEQFF,TGTGCCAGCAGCCCCAATCCGGGACTAGCGTACAATGAGCAGTTCTTC
NA,TRBV12-5,TRBJ2-1,NA,CASGSTGIYNEQFF,TGTGCTAGTGGTTCAACAGGGATCTACAATGAGCAGTTCTTC
TRBD2,TRBV30,TRBJ2-7,few,CAWIHLAERDLYEQYF,TGTGCCTGGATTCACTTGGCGGAGCGGGACCTCTACGAGCAGTACTTC
TRBD2,TRBV30,TRBJ2-7,once,CAWRVTSGSSYEQYF,TGTGCCTGGAGGGTGACTAGCGGGAGTTCCTACGAGCAGTACTTC
NA,TRBV10-3,TRBJ2-5,NA,CAIRPRVEETQYF,TGTGCCATCCGGCCGCGGGTGGAAGAGACCCAGTACTTC
NA,TRBV6-1,TRBJ2-5,once,CASSEALSRGGWVAQYF,TGTGCCAGCAGTGAAGCGCTGTCACGGGGAGGTTGGGTGGCCCAGTACTTC
NA,TRBV11-2,TRBJ2-7,once,CASSLEGGDYEQYF,TGTGCCAGCAGCTTAGAAGGGGGGGACTACGAGCAGTACTTC
TRBD1,TRBV5-5,TRBJ2-6,NA,CASSPRDRASLSGANVLTF,TGTGCCAGCAGCCCTCGGGACAGGGCTAGTCTCTCTGGGGCCAACGTCCTGACTTTC
NA,TRBV7-9,TRBJ1-3,NA,CASSLQAGASGNTIYF,TGTGCCAGCAGCTTACAGGCGGGCGCCTCTGGAAACACCATATATTTT
NA,TRBV18,TRBJ1-4,NA,CASSPRQSNEKLFF,TGTGCCAGCTCACCAAGACAGTCTAATGAAAAACTGTTTTTT
NA,TRBV5-3,TRBJ2-6,NA,CARTQSGANVLTF,TGTGCCAGAACCCAATCTGGGGCCAACGTCCTGACTTTC
NA,TRBV19,TRBJ1-5,NA,CASSIQGFSNQPQHF,TGTGCCAGTAGTATACAGGGCTTTAGCAATCAGCCCCAGCATTTT
NA,TRBV7-9,TRBJ1-3,NA,CASSQTISGNTIYF,TGTGCCAGCAGCCAGACTATAAGTGGAAACACCATATATTTT